The clone carrying this T cell receptor beta chain has only a few counts. The antigen is undetermined. The record originates from a study of tumor-infiltrating lymphocytes in primary liver carcinoma. About the research overall: These were node-negative, non-metastatic T1-T3 tumors of roughly 4 to 10 cm. Notes on the study in general: Tumor region pairs overlapped more than did tumor-adjacent and tumor-blood pairs. Blood fell significantly below tumors in its top-250-clone fraction (p = 0.039). Because the samples were bulk unsorted, the study did not compare CD4+ and CD8+ repertoires.

TCR beta cDNA came from roughly 450 ng total RNA, primed with a constant-region primer. Slightly modified ARM-PCR with three nested multiplex PCR rounds yielded TCR beta libraries. TRBV1-TRBV30 forward and Cbeta reverse primers drove the first two roughly 10-cycle rounds. One entry per CDR3 protein results from TCRdb running MiXCR on the multiplex PCR reads. The data show 300,000 to 400,000 distinct CDR3 sequences, roughly two thirds seen once. RNA was extracted from whole blood without cell sorting, alongside germline DNA. Germline assignment: CDR1 MNHNS and CDR2 SASEGT. V dropped 2 bases and J dropped 7 bases, with 11 bases sitting between them. The CDR3 contains 13 residues.

This chain joins TRBV6-1 and TRBJ1-1; possible D gene TRBD1, 5 bases. Sequencing was performed on peripheral blood. This receptor was obtained from a man in his forties with primary liver carcinoma and hepatitis B virus infection. The CDR3 DNA reads as TGTGCCAGCAGTGAATCGGGACGGAATGAAGCTTTCTTT. Its protein product is CASSESGRNEAFF.